One and the same sample provided the 19 T cell receptor beta chains below, sequenced in a study of shared clonotypes between healthy human individuals. Generated by immunoSEQ multiplex PCR, the TCRdb table keeps only in-frame clones and is missing some. The data show roughly 2.5 million clones, around nine tenths seen once. The sequenced sample was naive CD4+ T cells sorted from blood. The subset here: CD45RA+ positively selected. The receptors derive from a man aged 18 to 30 in good health.

V and J are TRBV7-2 and TRBJ1-1, with D unclear. CDR1 and CDR2 from the germline V gene are SGHTA and FQGNSA. V was trimmed by 3 bases and J by 4 bases, leaving 18 bases between them. The CDR3 has 16 residues. CDR3 sequence (DNA): TGTGCCAGCAGCTTTTACGGGGAAAGGTGGGGCACTGAAGCTTTCTTT. It encodes CASSFYGERWGTEAFF.

This clone appeared a single time. The rearrangement links TRBV30 to TRBJ2-7; 7 bases align to TRBD1. CDR1 and CDR2 from the germline V gene are GTSNPN and SVGIG (reference sequence). The CDR3 contains 12 residues. After removal of 5 bases from V and 6 bases from J, the junction contained 7 bases not matched to a gene. The CDR3 DNA is TGTGCCTGGGACAGGGCCCTGTCCGAGCAGTACTTC. Its protein is CAWDRALSEQYF.

The chain recombines TRBV28 with TRBJ2-7; D could derive from TRBD1 or TRBD2 (7 bases each). Germline assignment: CDR1 MDHEN and CDR2 SYDVKM. Trimming removed 6 bases from V and 2 bases from J, with 17 bases in between. This CDR3 has 15 residues. CDR3 sequence (DNA): TGTGCCAGCAGGCGGGGGAGGGGGCACGCCTACGAGCAGTACTTC. This gives the protein CASRRGRGHAYEQYF.

This clone has only one observation. This sequence joins TRBV10-3 and TRBJ2-5, with D maybe TRBD1 (5 bases). V lost 6 bases, J lost 5 bases, and 13 bases lay in between. This CDR3 is 13 amino acids long. CDR1 ENHRY and CDR2 SYGVKD come from the germline V gene. CDR3 sequence (DNA): TGTGCCATCAGGGAGACAGCGACGGAGACCCAGTACTTC. Protein product: CAIRETATETQYF.

The V and J genes are TRBV6-5 and TRBJ1-4; D possibly corresponds to TRBD1 (5 bases). This CDR3 has 14 amino acids. The germline V and J ends were trimmed by 2 bases and 7 bases, with 11 bases remaining between them. Germline CDR1 is MNHEY and CDR2 is SVGAGI. The CDR3 protein is CASSYKGTVEKLFF. For the CDR3, the DNA is TGTGCCAGCAGTTACAAGGGGACGGTTGAAAAACTGTTTTTT.

The genes are TRBV10-3 and TRBJ1-6; 7 bases align to TRBD1. J gave up 18 bases and V 0 bases, and 8 bases lay outside the gene matches. The length of the CDR3 is 13 residues. The germline gives CDR1 ENHRY, CDR2 SYGVKD. The CDR3 DNA follows: TGTGCCATCAGTGAGTCGAATGGGGACAGTCACCACTTT. Protein: CAISESNGDSHHF.

The rearrangement joins TRBV5-1 to TRBJ2-7; the D is unclear. The CDR3 loop spans 15 amino acids. Trimming took off 0 bases at V and 3 bases at J, with 13 bases between the two ends. The germline V gene encodes CDR1 SGHRS and CDR2 YFSETQ. CDR3 in amino acids: CASSLDRQNRYEQYF. CDR3 bases: TGCGCCAGCAGCTTGGATCGCCAAAACCGCTACGAGCAGTACTTC.

The chain combines TRBV27 with TRBJ2-1; a weak D match, TRBD2 (5 bases). From germline, CDR1 is MNHEY and CDR2 SMNVEV (reference sequence). The CDR3 loop spans 12 amino acids. The V and J ends lost 5 bases and 12 bases respectively, with 14 bases between them. The CDR3 loop is CASSRGSDRQFF. As DNA, the CDR3 is TGTGCCAGCAGTCGCGGGTCAGATCGGCAGTTCTTC.

Note on this clone: Other DNA sequences in the sample encode the same CDR3. The rearrangement joins TRBV18 to TRBJ1-2; D gene uncertain. The CDR3 runs to 13 residues. The germline gives CDR1 KGHSH, CDR2 LQKENI. Between the trimmed V and J ends, which lost 6 bases and 0 bases, there was a span of 8 bases. The CDR3 nucleotides are TGTGCCAGCTCCCCGACTACTAACTATGGCTACACCTTC. Residues: CASSPTTNYGYTF.

This chain links TRBV15 with TRBJ2-7; the match to TRBD2 covers 8 bases. Unmatched junction bases numbered 4, after V lost 0 bases and J lost 3 bases. The CDR3 length is 15 residues. The germline CDR1 and CDR2 sequences are LNHNV and YYDKDF (reference sequence). CDR3 DNA: TGTGCCACCAGCAGAGAAAGCGGGGGATTCTACGAGCAGTACTTC. Its translation: CATSRESGGFYEQYF.

V is TRBV5-1 and J is TRBJ1-2, with a weak D call TRBD1 (5 bases). V was cut by 0 bases and J by 8 bases, with 11 bases left in between. This CDR3 spans 13 amino acids. Germline V gene data show CDR1 as SGHRS and CDR2 as YFSETQ. CDR3 region: CASSLGGTSGYTF. The CDR3 DNA reads as TGCGCCAGCAGCTTGGGTGGGACTTCGGGCTACACCTTC.

The rearrangement links TRBV7-2 to TRBJ2-6, with a tentative D call TRBD1 (5 bases). The ends were cut back, 4 bases at V and 0 bases at J, with 19 bases in the middle. The CDR3 length is 19 residues. Germline CDR1 is SGHTA and CDR2 is FQGNSA. CDR3 sequence reads: CASSWLRSADSSGANVLTF. In DNA form, the CDR3 reads TGTGCCAGCAGCTGGCTCCGATCAGCCGACAGCTCTGGGGCCAACGTCCTGACTTTC.

In this sample, this clone turned up a few times. This chain connects TRBV11-2 to TRBJ1-5; tentatively, D is TRBD1 (6 bases). Germline V gives CDR1 SGHAT, CDR2 FQNNGV. V was clipped by 5 bases and J by 5 bases, with 10 bases between them. CDR3 length: 13 amino acids. The CDR3 bases are TGTGCCAGCAGCGGTTCAGGGGATCAGCCCCAGCATTTT. The encoded protein is CASSGSGDQPQHF.

This chain uses TRBV6-5 with TRBJ2-7; D might be TRBD1 (5 bases). There are 16 residues in the CDR3. The ends were cut back, 0 bases at V and 4 bases at J, with 16 bases in the middle. Germline CDR1 is MNHEY and CDR2 is SVGAGI. This CDR3 reads CASSYSTQGMWYEQYF. CDR3 in DNA: TGTGCCAGCAGTTACTCGACCCAGGGAATGTGGTACGAGCAGTACTTC.

The CDR3 protein is CASSLGGQATGGYTF. DNA of the CDR3: TGCGCCAGCAGCTTGGGAGGACAGGCTACCGGTGGCTACACCTTC. This chain links TRBV5-1 with TRBJ1-2, with TRBD1 identical over 7 bases. The junction had 9 bases not matched to a gene; V was cut back by 0 bases and J by 7 bases. CDR1 and CDR2 from the germline V gene are SGHRS and YFSETQ. This CDR3 comprises 15 residues. Based on the CDR3 plus reference TRBV5-1 and TRBJ1-2, the full variable domain is KAGVTQTPRYLIKTRGQQVTLSCSPISGHRSVSWYQQTPGQGLQFLFEYFSETQRNKGNFPGRFSGRQFSNSRSEMNVSTLELGDSALYLCASSLGGQATGGYTFGSGTRLTVV.

This rearrangement joins TRBV5-6 to TRBJ2-3; no definite D call. Germline CDR1 and CDR2: SGHDT and YYEEEE. The CDR3 runs 14 residues. The germline V and J ends were trimmed by 0 bases and 4 bases, with 9 bases remaining between them. The CDR3 region has the DNA TGTGCCAGCAGCTTGGTGTTCGCCCCAGATACGCAGTATTTT. Protein: CASSLVFAPDTQYF.

Here the CDR3 reads CASSHSRKGEAFF. The CDR3 DNA follows: TGTGCCAGCAGCCACTCTCGGAAAGGTGAAGCTTTCTTT. V is TRBV13 and J is TRBJ1-1, with D unresolved. The CDR3 is 13 amino acids. CDR1 is PRHDT, CDR2 FYEKMQ, per germline (reference sequence). V dropped 5 bases and J dropped 7 bases, with 14 bases sitting between them. The variable domain in full, completed from reference TRBV13 and TRBJ1-1, reads AAGVIQSPRHLIKEKRETATLKCYPIPRHDTVYWYQQGPGQDPQFLISFYEKMQSDKGSIPDRFSAQQFSDYHSELNMSSLELGDSALYFCASSHSRKGEAFFGQGTRLTVV.

This chain connects TRBV5-1 to TRBJ1-2, with D tentatively TRBD1 (5 bases). This CDR3 has 16 amino acids. The V end lost 2 bases, the J end lost 4 bases, and 18 bases lay between the germline ends. Germline loops: CDR1 SGHRS, CDR2 YFSETQ. The CDR3 reads CASSLNTGRTLYGYTF. DNA of the CDR3: TGCGCCAGCAGCTTAAACACGGGACGGACCCTCTATGGCTACACCTTC.

This CDR3 is CASSLILGQGGETQYF. In DNA form, the CDR3 reads TGTGCCAGCAGCTTGATCCTCGGACAGGGCGGTGAGACCCAGTACTTC. The chain uses TRBV11-2 and TRBJ2-5; 8 bases are shared with TRBD1. The trim removed 3 bases at V and 5 bases at J, leaving 11 bases unmatched. Germline values: CDR1 SGHAT, CDR2 FQNNGV. The CDR3 is made up of 16 amino acids.